This TCR beta chain was found in a study of T cells in Graves' hyperthyroidism and ophthalmopathy. Germline assignment: CDR1 SGHRS and CDR2 YFSETQ. This CDR3 region has 13 residues. Unmatched junction bases numbered 3, after V lost 1 base and J lost 6 bases. From RNA transcripts, TCR beta CDR3 regions were amplified. RT-PCR in the first round (using the HTBI primer set) targeted the TCR CDR3. TCRdb analysed the multiplex PCR reads with MiXCR anew, one entry per CDR3 protein. In the table there are under 400,000 distinct CDR3 sequences, about 20% of which are singletons. Notes on the study in general: The majority of expanded thyroid clonotypes above 0.001 also appeared in blood.

Of note for this clonotype: Its specificity is unknown.

The rearrangement joins TRBV5-1 to TRBJ1-2, with TRBD1 matching over 7 bases. Material: blood. The sequence came from a woman aged 45-60 years with Graves' hyperthyroidism. This chain's CDR3 is CASSLTGEDGYTF. CDR3 sequence (DNA): TGCGCCAGCAGCTTGACAGGGGAAGATGGCTACACCTTC. The variable domain in full, completed from reference TRBV5-1 and TRBJ1-2, reads KAGVTQTPRYLIKTRGQQVTLSCSPISGHRSVSWYQQTPGQGLQFLFEYFSETQRNKGNFPGRFSGRQFSNSRSEMNVSTLELGDSALYLCASSLTGEDGYTFGSGTRLTVV.